What follows are 19 T cell receptor beta chains derived from one specimen sequenced in a study of blood T cell repertoires in COVID-19. This table comes from immunoSEQ multiplex PCR, and its TCRdb copy is limited to in-frame clones, with some not included. The profile shows about 90,000 clones, approximately 86% of them singletons. Sequenced material: peripheral blood. The receptors derive from a man older than 75 with active or convalescent COVID-19.

The CDR3 DNA sequence: TGTGCCAGCAGCCAAGAAGGGAGGCCGCCCCTCCACTTT. The encoded protein is CASSQEGRPPLHF. The chain couples TRBV3-1 (or the pseudogene TRBV3-2) to TRBJ1-6; D gene ambiguous. V was clipped by 0 bases and J by 13 bases, with 10 bases between them. The V gene's germline CDR1 is LGHDT and CDR2 YNNKEL (reference sequence). This CDR3 region has 13 residues.

The count of this clone is one. The chain uses TRBV5-4 and TRBJ2-7; 10 bases align to TRBD1. Germline V lookup: CDR1 SGHNT, CDR2 YYREEE (reference sequence). The CDR3 is 15 amino acids. J was trimmed by 5 bases and V by 2 bases; bases with no gene match: 7. The CDR3 sequence is CASSLEGTGVNEQYF. The CDR3 DNA reads as TGTGCCAGCAGCTTAGAAGGGACAGGGGTTAACGAGCAGTACTTC. The full variable domain, with the rest looked up from reference TRBV5-4 and TRBJ2-7, is ETGVTQSPTHLIKTRGQQVTLRCSSQSGHNTVSWYQQALGQGPQFIFQYYREEENGRGNFPPRFSGLQFPNYSSELNVNALELDDSALYLCASSLEGTGVNEQYFGPGTRLTVT.

The rearrangement uses TRBV6-6 and TRBJ2-7; D unresolved. The CDR3 covers 11 residues. Germline assignment: CDR1 MNHNY and CDR2 SVGAGI (reference sequence). Deletions cut 7 bases from V and 9 bases from J, with 13 bases between. The CDR3 loop reads CASMVLSRQYF. The CDR3 nucleotides read TGTGCCAGCATGGTCCTGAGTCGGCAGTACTTC.

There are a few counts of this clone. J is TRBJ2-7 and V is TRBV5-1; TRBD2 matches 13 bases. The V segment lost 4 bases and the J segment 6 bases; nucleotides outside the gene matches: 4. Per the germline V gene, CDR1 is SGHRS and CDR2 is YFSETQ. There are 14 residues in the CDR3. In nucleotides, the CDR3 is TGCGCCAGCAGCCACGGGACTAGCGGGATCGAGCAGTACTTC. This gives the protein CASSHGTSGIEQYF.

The chain couples TRBV18 to TRBJ1-2; 9 bases match TRBD1. The CDR3 has 13 amino acids. Per germline, CDR1 KGHSH and CDR2 LQKENI. J was trimmed by 5 bases and V by 4 bases; bases with no gene match: 2. CDR3 sequence: CASSLGTGYGYTF. Written as DNA, the CDR3 is TGTGCCAGCTCACTCGGGACAGGGTATGGCTACACCTTC.

The V gene is TRBV25-1, the J gene TRBJ2-1; 8 bases map to TRBD1. CDR3 length equals 15 residues. Germline CDR1 is MGHDK and CDR2 is SYGVNS. Losses at the gene ends were 5 bases for V and 2 bases for J; bases not matched to a gene: 5. In DNA, the CDR3 is TGTGCCAGCAGTCCCGGACAGGGAACCTACAATGAGCAGTTCTTC. This encodes CASSPGQGTYNEQFF.

The CDR3 is CASSLVGGSKKTQYF. The CDR3 DNA reads as TGTGCCAGCAGCTTAGTCGGCGGGAGTAAGAAGACCCAGTACTTC. V is TRBV11-3 and J is TRBJ2-5; TRBD2 matches 7 bases. There are 15 residues in the CDR3. Losses at the gene ends were 1 base for V and 6 bases for J; bases not matched to a gene: 8. Germline assignment: CDR1 SGHNT and CDR2 YENEEA.

The chain links TRBV7-9 to TRBJ1-2; tentatively, D is TRBD1 (6 bases). Germline CDR1 is SEHNR and CDR2 is FQNEAQ (reference sequence). Between the trimmed V and J ends, which lost 3 bases and 0 bases, there was a span of 8 bases. The CDR3 runs to 14 residues. CDR3: CASSFQGTNYGYTF. The CDR3 DNA is TGTGCCAGCAGCTTCCAGGGGACTAACTATGGCTACACCTTC.

This chain links TRBV18 with TRBJ1-1; unclear D gene. This CDR3 spans 14 amino acids. Germline-derived CDR1 and CDR2 are KGHSH and LQKENI. V lost 8 bases, J lost 1 base, and 14 bases lay in between. This CDR3 is CASTRTYENTEAFF. CDR3 DNA sequence: TGTGCCAGCACCCGGACTTACGAGAACACTGAAGCTTTCTTT.

The DNA of the CDR3 is TGCGCCAGCACTGTAGCGGGAAGTGCTCATGAGCAGTTCTTC. Its protein is CASTVAGSAHEQFF. This chain connects TRBV5-1 to TRBJ2-1; 8 nucleotides agree with TRBD2. Germline values: CDR1 SGHRS, CDR2 YFSETQ. With V trimmed by 6 bases and J by 8 bases, 10 bases remained unmatched. CDR3 length equals 14 residues.

V and J are TRBV5-1 and TRBJ1-2; D unresolved. Trimming removed 0 bases at V and 8 bases at J, with 8 bases between. CDR1 and CDR2 from the germline V gene are SGHRS and YFSETQ. The CDR3 runs 12 residues. The DNA of the CDR3 is TGCGCCAGCAGCTTGGAACTGGGCGGCTACACCTTC. It specifies CASSLELGGYTF. Looking up the rest from reference TRBV5-1 and TRBJ1-2 gives the full variable domain: KAGVTQTPRYLIKTRGQQVTLSCSPISGHRSVSWYQQTPGQGLQFLFEYFSETQRNKGNFPGRFSGRQFSNSRSEMNVSTLELGDSALYLCASSLELGGYTFGSGTRLTVV.

V usage is TRBV21-1 and J usage is TRBJ2-2; the table calls TRBD1, which could not be checked here. TRBV21-1 is annotated as a pseudogene. The CDR3 runs to 14 residues. CDR3 nucleotide sequence: TGTGCCAGCAGCGACGACAGGGTAGCCGGGGAGCTGTTTTTT. Its translation is CASSDDRVAGELFF.

The chain carries TRBV19 and TRBJ1-5; the D is unclear. Germline V gene data show CDR1 as LNHDA and CDR2 as SQIVND (reference sequence). Trimming cost V 1 base and J 1 base, with 11 bases left between them. The CDR3 is made up of 16 amino acids. CDR3 amino acids: CASSIVFDISNQPQHF. The CDR3 nucleotides are TGTGCCAGTAGTATAGTCTTCGACATCAGCAATCAGCCCCAGCATTTT.

The chain carries TRBV6-5 and TRBJ2-1; D unclear. The length of the CDR3 is 15 residues. Trimming stripped 2 bases from V and 4 bases from J, with 12 bases between. The V gene's germline CDR1 is MNHEY and CDR2 SVGAGI. The CDR3: CASSYGVGQYNEQFF. CDR3 in DNA: TGTGCCAGCAGTTACGGCGTGGGCCAGTACAATGAGCAGTTCTTC.

V usage is TRBV9 and J usage is TRBJ2-1, with TRBD2 identical over 12 bases. The CDR3 contains 17 residues. The ends lost 0 bases at V and 7 bases at J; junction bases unmatched: 8. Germline CDR1 reads SGDLS; CDR2 reads YYNGEE. In DNA, the CDR3 is TGTGCCAGCAGCGTAGTTCCAGGTACTAGCGGGAGGAATGAGCAGTTCTTC. Its translation: CASSVVPGTSGRNEQFF.

This sequence joins TRBV18 and TRBJ1-6, with 9 bases fitting TRBD1. Germline V gives CDR1 KGHSH, CDR2 LQKENI. Trimming took 4 bases from V and 6 from J; bases not matched to a gene: 1. The CDR3 length is 14 residues. The DNA for the CDR3 is TGTGCCAGCTCACTGACAGGGGGTAATTCACCCCTCCACTTT. As protein: CASSLTGGNSPLHF.

This clone showed up just a few times. This chain links TRBV27 with TRBJ1-5; 9 bases match TRBD1. The CDR3 runs to 16 residues. Germline CDR1 and CDR2: MNHEY and SMNVEV (reference sequence). V was clipped by 5 bases and J by 1 base; unmatched bases: 6. CDR3 residues: CASSRTTGGSNQPQHF. In DNA form, the CDR3 reads TGTGCCAGCAGTCGAACCACAGGGGGCAGCAATCAGCCCCAGCATTTT.

The chain has TRBV7-2 and TRBJ1-6, with unresolved D. The CDR3 has 14 amino acids. The V gene's germline CDR1 is SGHTA and CDR2 FQGNSA. With 0 bases removed from V and 9 bases from J, the gap between germline ends came to 9 bases. The CDR3 DNA is TGTGCCAGCAGCTTAGCGCTGGAGAGTTCACCCCTCCACTTT. Translating it yields CASSLALESSPLHF. Supplemented by reference TRBV7-2 and TRBJ1-6, the full variable domain reads GAGVSQSPSNKVTEKGKDVELRCDPISGHTALYWYRQSLGQGLEFLIYFQGNSAPDKSGLPSDRFSAERTGGSVSTLTIQRTQQEDSAVYLCASSLALESSPLHFGNGTRLTVT.

The CDR3 DNA is TGTGCCAGCAGGATAACAGGGTCCCCCTACGAGCAGTACTTC. Protein: CASRITGSPYEQYF. This chain uses TRBV6-5 with TRBJ2-7; tentatively, D is TRBD1 (6 bases). V lost 6 bases, J lost 2 bases, and 14 bases lay in between. The length of the CDR3 is 14 residues. Germline CDR1 and CDR2: MNHEY and SVGAGI.